A selection of T cell receptor beta chains follows, all from one sample in a study of post-analysis software for immune sequencing data. TCRdb called the PCR reads again in MiXCR, with one record for every CDR3 protein. Here the sample spans around 400,000 distinct CDR3 sequences, around 33% being singletons. The sample comprised blood. The receptors derive from a girl aged 10 to 17 with multiple sclerosis. CDR3s include the opening cysteine and the closing phenylalanine or tryptophan. The D gene is left open where the match is weak. The size of a clone is reported for some rows only, either as once, few or many, or as a class for expanded clones.

j_gene,v_gene,abundance,d_gene,CDR3aa,CDR3nt
TRBJ1-2,TRBV12-3/TRBV12-4,-,-,CASLGDWHHGYTF,TGTGCCAGCTTGGGAGACTGGCATCATGGCTACACCTTC
TRBJ2-7,TRBV12-3/TRBV12-4,-,-,CASSPWGLEGREQYF,TGTGCCAGCAGTCCCTGGGGCCTGGAGGGGCGCGAGCAGTACTTC
TRBJ2-7,TRBV7-9,many,-,CASSLVDPGYEQYF,TGTGCCAGCAGCTTAGTTGACCCGGGTTACGAGCAGTACTTC
TRBJ2-2,TRBV7-9,-,-,CASSLPWTTANTGELFF,TGTGCCAGCAGCTTGCCCTGGACAACCGCGAACACCGGGGAGCTGTTTTTT
TRBJ2-5,TRBV6-2/TRBV6-3,few,TRBD2,CASLRGGGGETQYF,TGTGCCAGCCTACGAGGCGGGGGGGGAGAGACCCAGTACTTC
TRBJ2-3,TRBV11-3,-,TRBD1,CASSSRGRGLADTQYF,TGTGCCAGCAGCTCACGGGGCAGGGGGCTCGCAGATACGCAGTATTTT
TRBJ2-1,TRBV7-9,-,TRBD2,CASITSGGEKEFF,TGTGCCAGCATCACTAGCGGGGGCGAGAAGGAGTTCTTC
TRBJ2-3,TRBV29-1,-,-,CSVDGASTDTQYF,TGCAGCGTTGACGGGGCTAGCACAGATACGCAGTATTTT
TRBJ2-7,TRBV7-3,-,TRBD1,CASSLSPGTGSEQYF,TGTGCCAGCAGCTTAAGTCCCGGGACAGGGAGCGAGCAGTACTTC
TRBJ1-1,TRBV5-1,once,-,CASSLEGFMNTEAFF,TGCGCCAGCAGCTTGGAAGGTTTCATGAACACTGAAGCTTTCTTT
TRBJ2-7,TRBV20-1,few,TRBD2,CSAKSPGLAVYEQYF,TGCAGTGCTAAAAGCCCGGGACTAGCGGTGTACGAGCAGTACTTC
TRBJ2-7,TRBV4-2,-,-,CASSPPRGEQYF,TGTGCCAGCAGCCCCCCTAGGGGCGAGCAGTACTTC
TRBJ2-6,TRBV5-1,-,-,CASSLVRLKGSSGANVLTF,TGCGCCAGCAGCTTGGTCCGATTGAAGGGGTCCTCTGGGGCCAACGTCCTGACTTTC
TRBJ2-1,TRBV7-9,-,-,CASSPPGYPYNEQFF,TGTGCCAGCAGCCCCCCGGGTTACCCTTACAATGAGCAGTTCTTC
TRBJ2-3,TRBV15,few,-,CATRNTDTQYF,TGTGCCACCAGGAACACAGATACGCAGTATTTT
TRBJ2-7,TRBV7-2,few,-,CASSSLVEREQYF,TGTGCCAGCAGCTCCCTAGTTGAGAGAGAGCAGTACTTC
TRBJ1-2,TRBV6-6,few,-,CASSFAAANYGYTF,TGTGCCAGCAGTTTTGCAGCAGCTAACTATGGCTACACCTTC
TRBJ2-7,TRBV3-1,-,-,CASGPGSRSSYEQYF,TGTGCCAGCGGCCCAGGGTCCCGCAGCTCCTACGAGCAGTACTTC
TRBJ2-1,TRBV10-3,few,TRBD2,CAISEHAAGGNNEQFF,TGTGCCATCAGTGAGCATGCAGCGGGGGGGAACAATGAGCAGTTCTTC
TRBJ1-1,TRBV5-1,-,-,CASSLGGRYTEAFF,TGCGCCAGCAGCTTGGGGGGCAGGTACACTGAAGCTTTCTTT
TRBJ2-5,TRBV7-9,few,-,CASSLELDQYF,TGTGCCAGCAGCTTAGAACTGGACCAGTACTTC
TRBJ2-1,TRBV9,many,-,CASSVGLLQGNEQFF,TGTGCCAGCAGCGTAGGCCTCCTACAGGGTAATGAGCAGTTCTTC
TRBJ1-4,TRBV7-2,-,-,CASRDSGRAGEKLFF,TGTGCCAGCAGGGATTCTGGACGGGCGGGGGAAAAACTGTTTTTT
TRBJ2-5,TRBV7-9,-,TRBD2,CASSFQGTSGDTYQETQYF,TGTGCCAGCAGCTTCCAGGGGACTAGCGGGGACACCTACCAAGAGACCCAGTACTTC
TRBJ2-1,TRBV3-1,-,-,CASSQEGRGGHDEQFF,TGTGCCAGCAGCCAAGAGGGGAGGGGGGGCCACGATGAGCAGTTCTTC
TRBJ2-5,TRBV4-1,many,-,CASSLYVGETQYF,TGCGCCAGCAGCCTTTACGTCGGGGAGACCCAGTACTTC
TRBJ2-5,TRBV5-5,-,-,CASSWDSGVQETQYF,TGTGCCAGCAGTTGGGATAGCGGCGTCCAAGAGACCCAGTACTTC
TRBJ1-1,TRBV14,few,TRBD1,CASSPRTGGMNTEAFF,TGTGCCAGCAGCCCCCGGACAGGGGGGATGAACACTGAAGCTTTCTTT
TRBJ2-1,TRBV20-1,-,-,CSARDPLRGRTYNEQFF,TGCAGTGCTAGAGACCCTCTCCGGGGGCGAACCTACAATGAGCAGTTCTTC
TRBJ2-1,TRBV14,-,TRBD2,CASSQRPGLAAGEQFF,TGTGCCAGCAGCCAGAGGCCGGGACTAGCAGCAGGTGAGCAGTTCTTC
TRBJ1-2,TRBV20-1,few,-,CSARDERSYGYTF,TGCAGTGCTAGAGATGAAAGGAGCTATGGCTACACCTTC
TRBJ2-7,TRBV7-9,-,-,CASSFQSAYEQYF,TGTGCCAGCAGCTTTCAGTCGGCCTACGAGCAGTACTTC
TRBJ2-7,TRBV12-3/TRBV12-4,few,-,CASTGDGTYEQYF,TGTGCCAGCACCGGGGACGGCACCTACGAGCAGTACTTC
TRBJ2-5,TRBV28,-,-,CASSPNRAQLEQYF,TGTGCCAGCAGCCCCAACAGGGCTCAGTTAGAGCAGTACTTC